The 32 T cell receptor beta chains reported below all come from one sample, sequenced in a study of blood T cell repertoires in COVID-19. Sequencing was performed with immunoSEQ multiplex PCR; in TCRdb, only in-frame clones are kept and a portion is missing. The sample has about 240,000 clones, roughly 81% seen once. Sequenced input: peripheral blood. The receptors come from a woman older than 75 with COVID-19, enrolled during active disease.

This clone was detected only a few times. V is TRBV6-5 and J is TRBJ1-5, with 10 bases that match TRBD1. Germline V gene data show CDR1 as MNHEY and CDR2 as SVGAGI. The length of the CDR3 is 14 residues. J lost 6 bases, V lost 5 bases, and 4 bases had no gene match. This chain's CDR3 is CASSRQGAGQPQHF. The CDR3 DNA follows: TGTGCCAGCAGTAGACAGGGGGCGGGTCAGCCCCAGCATTTT.

The V call is TRBV5-1, the J call TRBJ1-2; a possible D gene is TRBD1 (6 bases). The CDR3 is 15 amino acids. Germline CDR1 reads SGHRS; CDR2 reads YFSETQ. V was shortened by 7 bases and J by 3 bases, with 19 bases between the two germline ends. CDR3 in DNA: TGCGCCAGCCGGTTCGGGGCAGGGGCCGACTATGGCTACACCTTC. This encodes CASRFGAGADYGYTF. Drawing the rest from reference TRBV5-1 and TRBJ1-2, the complete variable domain is KAGVTQTPRYLIKTRGQQVTLSCSPISGHRSVSWYQQTPGQGLQFLFEYFSETQRNKGNFPGRFSGRQFSNSRSEMNVSTLELGDSALYLCASRFGAGADYGYTFGSGTRLTVV.

This rearrangement joins TRBV7-9 to TRBJ1-6; D is perhaps TRBD1 (5 bases). With 3 bases removed from V and 7 bases from J, the gap between germline ends came to 13 bases. There are 15 residues in the CDR3. Looked up from germline, CDR1 is SEHNR and CDR2 is FQNEAQ (reference sequence). Here the CDR3 reads CASSLSRQGNSPLHF. The CDR3 bases are TGTGCCAGCAGCTTGTCGCGGCAGGGAAATTCACCCCTCCACTTT.

This clone occurred a few times. This rearrangement joins TRBV19 to TRBJ2-7; 9 nucleotides align to TRBD2. The CDR3 runs 18 residues. V was clipped by 0 bases and J by 0 bases; unmatched bases: 9. Germline lookup yields CDR1 LNHDA and CDR2 SQIVND (reference sequence). The CDR3 protein is CASSIDLGSGGSSYEQYF. As DNA, the CDR3 is TGTGCCAGTAGTATAGATCTGGGTAGCGGGGGAAGCTCCTACGAGCAGTACTTC. The variable domain in full, with the rest retrieved from reference TRBV19 and TRBJ2-7, is DGGITQSPKYLFRKEGQNVTLSCEQNLNHDAMYWYRQDPGQGLRLIYYSQIVNDFQKGDIAEGYSVSREKKESFPLTVTSAQKNPTAFYLCASSIDLGSGGSSYEQYFGPGTRLTVT.

V is TRBV5-6 and J is TRBJ1-1; TRBD1 aligns across 7 bases. After removal of 5 bases from V and 8 bases from J, the junction contained 9 bases not matched to a gene. Germline V gene sequence: CDR1 SGHDT, CDR2 YYEEEE. The CDR3 loop spans 13 amino acids. The CDR3 nucleotides read TGTGCCAGCAGTCCCGGGACAGCCTTCGAAGCTTTCTTT. It is translated as CASSPGTAFEAFF.

This sequence joins TRBV20-1 and TRBJ2-7; no clear D gene. Germline V gene sequence: CDR1 DFQATT, CDR2 SNEGSKA (reference sequence). The CDR3 consists of 11 residues. The V gene lost 6 bases and the J gene lost 3 bases, with 9 bases spanning the gap. The CDR3 loop is CSAQTDYEQYF. Written as DNA, the CDR3 is TGCAGTGCCCAGACTGACTACGAGCAGTACTTC.

The chain recombines TRBV19 with TRBJ2-7, with TRBD2 identical over 9 bases. The CDR3 contains 16 residues. Germline values: CDR1 LNHDA, CDR2 SQIVND (reference sequence). Losses at the gene ends were 5 bases for V and 4 bases for J; bases not matched to a gene: 12. The CDR3 DNA is TGTGCCAGTAGTCCCAGGGGAGCGGGAGGAAAGTACGAGCAGTACTTC. Protein: CASSPRGAGGKYEQYF.

This rearrangement joins TRBV7-2 to TRBJ2-2; the D is unclear. Germline CDR1 is SGHTA and CDR2 is FQGNSA. The CDR3 is made up of 15 amino acids. V lost 6 bases to trimming and J lost 1 base, with 12 bases between them. The CDR3 DNA follows: TGTGCCAGCAGGAGTGGTGCGCAGAACACCGGGGAGCTGTTTTTT. Residues: CASRSGAQNTGELFF.

The chain employs TRBV6-2 or TRBV6-3 and TRBJ1-5, with D maybe TRBD1 (5 bases). The V end lost 2 bases, the J end lost 7 bases, and 12 bases lay between the germline ends. The germline CDR1 and CDR2 sequences are MNHEY and SVGEGT. The CDR3 extends over 14 amino acids. The CDR3 loop is CASSYLLQDQPQHF. The CDR3 nucleotides are TGTGCCAGCAGTTACCTCTTACAGGACCAGCCCCAGCATTTT.

This chain connects TRBV6-5 to TRBJ1-6; 8 bases line up with TRBD1. Germline V lookup: CDR1 MNHEY, CDR2 SVGAGI. J gave up 2 bases and V 5 bases, and 2 bases lay outside the gene matches. The CDR3 has 15 residues. CDR3: CASSPDRAYNSPLHF. CDR3 sequence (DNA): TGTGCCAGCAGTCCGGACAGGGCCTATAATTCACCCCTCCACTTT.

The chain has TRBV5-1 and TRBJ2-7; 8 nucleotides agree with TRBD2. Germline values: CDR1 SGHRS, CDR2 YFSETQ. The CDR3 is 16 residues long. Trimming at V came to 7 bases and at J to 1 base, leaving 13 bases not matched to a gene. CDR3 loop: CASASGGSGVSYEQYF. The CDR3 DNA reads TGCGCCAGCGCCTCGGGAGGGTCGGGGGTATCCTACGAGCAGTACTTC.

The gene calls are TRBV9 and TRBJ2-1; maybe TRBD2 (6 bases). V lost 0 bases and J lost 4, with 11 bases in between. Germline CDR1 is SGDLS and CDR2 is YYNGEE. The CDR3 extends over 15 amino acids. CDR3 coding DNA: TGTGCCAGCAGCGTAGGACGGGAGACATACAATGAGCAGTTCTTC. Translation gives CASSVGRETYNEQFF.

The V call is TRBV19, the J call TRBJ1-4; 9 nucleotides align to TRBD1. The CDR3 is 16 amino acids. CDR1 and CDR2 from the germline V gene are LNHDA and SQIVND (reference sequence). Trimming cost V 7 bases and J 1 base; bases outside gene matches: 7. The chain's CDR3 is CASTPTGGRTNEKLFF. The DNA of the CDR3 is TGTGCCAGTACACCGACAGGGGGGCGAACTAATGAAAAACTGTTTTTT.

This sequence joins TRBV15 and TRBJ2-3, with 9 positions matching TRBD1. Germline V lookup: CDR1 LNHNV, CDR2 YYDKDF (reference sequence). V trimming: 0 bases; J trimming: 4 bases; junction bases outside the gene matches: 8. This CDR3 contains 17 residues. The CDR3 DNA reads as TGTGCCACCAGCAGAGAGGGGTCGGGACAGGGATCAGATACGCAGTATTTT. This encodes CATSREGSGQGSDTQYF. Full variable domain (rest looked up from reference TRBV15 and TRBJ2-3): DAMVIQNPRYQVTQFGKPVTLSCSQTLNHNVMYWYQQKSSQAPKLLFHYYDKDFNNEADTPDNFQSRRPNTSFCFLDIRSPGLGDTAMYLCATSREGSGQGSDTQYFGPGTRLTVL.

The chain joins TRBV6-5 to TRBJ1-6; tentatively, D is TRBD1 (6 bases). The CDR3 length is 14 residues. Trimming removed 2 bases at V and 9 bases at J, with 11 bases between. Looked up from germline, CDR1 is MNHEY and CDR2 is SVGAGI. The DNA for the CDR3 is TGTGCCAGCAGTTACAGGCAGGGGATTTCACCCCTCCACTTT. Its protein is CASSYRQGISPLHF.

The genes are TRBV28 and TRBJ1-2, with 7 positions matching TRBD1. The germline V gene has CDR1 MDHEN and CDR2 SYDVKM. Germline trimming cut 6 bases from V and 2 bases from J; bases unmatched to any gene: 9. The CDR3 spans 15 residues. The CDR3: CASRARQGVNYGYTF. For the CDR3, the DNA is TGTGCCAGCAGAGCCCGCCAGGGGGTGAACTATGGCTACACCTTC.

In DNA, the CDR3 is TGTGCCAGCAGTTTCGGAGGAGCGGGAGGGAATGAGCAGTTCTTC. This encodes CASSFGGAGGNEQFF. The rearrangement links TRBV7-8 to TRBJ2-1, with TRBD2 identical over 10 bases. CDR3 length: 15 residues. CDR1 is SGHVS and CDR2 is FQNEAQ in the germline V gene. V lost 6 bases and J lost 7; bases outside the gene matches: 9.

This rearrangement joins TRBV21-1 to TRBJ1-5; TRBD1 reflects the table's D call only, with no check against the DNA. TRBV21-1 is described as a pseudogene. This CDR3 region has 19 residues. CDR3 sequence: CASSKELGQGTYSNQPQHF. The CDR3 DNA is TGTGCCAGCAGCAAAGAATTGGGACAGGGGACTTATAGCAATCAGCCCCAGCATTTT.

The rearrangement uses TRBV30 and TRBJ2-5; the match to TRBD1 covers 7 bases. V lost 2 bases, J lost 4 bases, and 4 bases stayed unmatched. CDR1 and CDR2 (germline): GTSNPN, SVGIG (reference sequence). The CDR3 spans 13 residues. For the CDR3, the DNA is TGTGCCTGGAGTAGGGGGCTCCGAGAGACCCAGTACTTC. Its translation: CAWSRGLRETQYF.

The chain uses TRBV20-1 and TRBJ1-2, with D tentatively TRBD1 (5 bases). CDR3 size: 11 residues. The V end was cut by 5 bases, the J end by 7 bases, with 11 bases between. CDR1 is DFQATT and CDR2 is SNEGSKA in the germline V gene (reference sequence). CDR3 sequence: CSAQGLLGYTF. The DNA for the CDR3 is TGCAGTGCTCAGGGTCTGCTTGGCTACACCTTC.

The rearrangement links TRBV27 to TRBJ1-5; 7 nucleotides match TRBD1. Trimming cost V 4 bases and J 4 bases; bases outside gene matches: 4. Per the germline V gene, CDR1 is MNHEY and CDR2 is SMNVEV (reference sequence). The CDR3 has 14 residues. DNA of the CDR3: TGTGCCAGCAGTTCCCCAGGGGGAAATCAGCCCCAGCATTTT. Amino acid sequence: CASSSPGGNQPQHF.

In this sample, this clone turned up a few times. This chain uses TRBV5-1 with TRBJ1-6; D is unresolved. From germline, CDR1 is SGHRS and CDR2 YFSETQ. Trimming removed 3 bases from V and 9 bases from J, with 10 bases in between. The CDR3 consists of 13 residues. CDR3 sequence reads: CASSSAQTSPLHF. The CDR3 DNA reads as TGCGCCAGCAGCTCGGCACAGACTTCACCCCTCCACTTT.

This chain links TRBV2 with TRBJ1-1, with D perhaps TRBD1 (5 bases). The V gene's germline CDR1 is SNHLY and CDR2 FYNNEI. V was cut by 7 bases and J by 6 bases, with 15 bases left in between. CDR3 length: 13 amino acids. CDR3 amino acids: CASIPAGLAEAFF. In DNA, the CDR3 is TGTGCCAGCATTCCTGCAGGGTTGGCTGAAGCTTTCTTT. Supplemented by reference TRBV2 and TRBJ1-1, the full variable domain reads EPEVTQTPSHQVTQMGQEVILRCVPISNHLYFYWYRQILGQKVEFLVSFYNNEISEKSEIFDDQFSVERPDGSNFTLKIRSTKLEDSAMYFCASIPAGLAEAFFGQGTRLTVV.

This clone was detected only a few times. Here the CDR3 reads CASSSRQGARSQPQHF. CDR3 nucleotides: TGTGCCAGCAGCTCGAGACAGGGGGCCCGGTCTCAGCCCCAGCATTTT. The V and J genes are TRBV7-2 and TRBJ1-5; 10 bases line up with TRBD1. Germline CDR1 and CDR2: SGHTA and FQGNSA. J gave up 6 bases and V 4 bases, and 9 bases lay outside the gene matches. The CDR3 is 16 amino acids.

This clone appeared once. The chain is built from TRBV29-1 and TRBJ2-1; D not resolved. Between the trimmed V and J ends, which lost 6 bases and 7 bases, there was a span of 13 bases. Germline loops: CDR1 SQVTM, CDR2 ANQGSEA. CDR3 length: 12 residues. The CDR3 bases are TGCAGCGTCCTCCCGGTCGGGAATGAGCAGTTCTTC. Residues: CSVLPVGNEQFF.

The chain is built from TRBV30 and TRBJ2-2; TRBD1 matches 7 bases. The CDR3 consists of 14 residues. After removal of 4 bases from V and 6 bases from J, the junction contained 8 bases not matched to a gene. Per the germline V gene, CDR1 is GTSNPN and CDR2 is SVGIG (reference sequence). The CDR3 bases are TGTGCCTGGATCCACCGCGACAGGGCCGGGGAGCTGTTTTTT. It translates to CAWIHRDRAGELFF.

The table lists this clone with a count of one. The chain joins TRBV18 to TRBJ2-3; 8 bases line up with TRBD2. This CDR3 spans 15 amino acids. The germline CDR1 and CDR2 sequences are KGHSH and LQKENI. V lost 2 bases and J lost 4; bases outside the gene matches: 5. The CDR3 is CASSPGGLVADTQYF. CDR3 bases: TGTGCCAGCTCACCAGGGGGACTAGTAGCAGATACGCAGTATTTT. Variable domain in full (rest from reference TRBV18 and TRBJ2-3): NAGVMQNPRHLVRRRGQEARLRCSPMKGHSHVYWYRQLPEEGLKFMVYLQKENIIDESGMPKERFSAEFPKEGPSILRIQQVVRGDSAAYFCASSPGGLVADTQYFGPGTRLTVL.

This chain connects TRBV7-2 to TRBJ1-5, with 7 bases aligning to TRBD1. Trimming at V came to 0 bases and at J to 3 bases, leaving 5 bases not matched to a gene. The germline CDR1 and CDR2 sequences are SGHTA and FQGNSA. This CDR3 spans 16 amino acids. CDR3 sequence (DNA): TGTGCCAGCAGCTTAGCGGGGACAGACTACAATCAGCCCCAGCATTTT. It specifies CASSLAGTDYNQPQHF.

The CDR3 here is CASSLRQHAYEQYF. Here the CDR3 DNA reads TGTGCCAGCAGCTTGAGACAGCACGCCTACGAGCAGTACTTC. The chain combines TRBV6-5 with TRBJ2-7, with D possibly TRBD1 on 5 matching bases. CDR1 is MNHEY, CDR2 SVGAGI, per germline. The CDR3 runs 14 residues. Trimming took 6 bases from V and 2 from J, leaving 14 bases between them.

This chain links TRBV5-4 with TRBJ2-1, with TRBD2 matching 7 bases. The CDR3 runs to 16 residues. Per germline, CDR1 SGHNT and CDR2 YYREEE (reference sequence). J gave up 3 bases and V 0 bases, and 6 bases lay outside the gene matches. The chain's CDR3 is CASSLGGAGSYNEQFF. The CDR3 DNA sequence: TGTGCCAGCAGCTTGGGGGGAGCGGGAAGCTACAATGAGCAGTTCTTC.

This clone occurred once. The DNA for the CDR3 is TGCGCCAGCACCTTCCCCCTAGCGGGTCGCACCGGGGAGCTGTTTTTT. Amino acids: CASTFPLAGRTGELFF. The gene calls are TRBV5-1 and TRBJ2-2; 8 bases map to TRBD2. Trimming cost V 6 bases and J 4 bases; bases outside gene matches: 11. CDR1 SGHRS and CDR2 YFSETQ come from the germline V gene. This CDR3 is built from 16 residues. Full variable domain (remainder filled in from reference TRBV5-1 and TRBJ2-2): KAGVTQTPRYLIKTRGQQVTLSCSPISGHRSVSWYQQTPGQGLQFLFEYFSETQRNKGNFPGRFSGRQFSNSRSEMNVSTLELGDSALYLCASTFPLAGRTGELFFGEGSRLTVL.

The chain carries TRBV11-2 and TRBJ2-7, with D perhaps matching TRBD1 (7 bases). The CDR3 totals 15 residues. Trimming left V 3 bases short and J 4 bases short, with 16 bases between. The germline V gene encodes CDR1 SGHAT and CDR2 FQNNGV. The CDR3, as DNA: TGTGCCAGCAGCTTTGGCGGGGACAGAGCGTACGAGCAGTACTTC. Its translation: CASSFGGDRAYEQYF.